The clone carrying this T cell receptor beta chain was seen ten or more times. This CDR3 region has 13 residues. In germline, CDR1 is LNHDA, CDR2 SQIVND (reference sequence). Trimming removed 7 bases at V and 2 bases at J, with 12 bases between. The sample belongs to a study of T cells in Graves' hyperthyroidism and ophthalmopathy. Regions amplified from RNA transcripts were the TCR beta CDR3 regions. During a first-round RT-PCR of the TCR CDR3, the HTBI primer set was used. TCRdb independently ran MiXCR on the multiplex PCR reads; one entry per CDR3 protein. The sample records hundreds of thousands of distinct CDR3 sequences, 35% being singletons.

The sequence derives from a woman aged 40 to 49 with Graves' hyperthyroidism. The V call is TRBV19, the J call TRBJ2-7, with D possibly being TRBD2 (5 bases). The specimen was blood. The CDR3: CASIGDGTYEQYF. The DNA for the CDR3 is TGTGCCAGTATTGGAGACGGGACCTACGAGCAGTACTTC.